These T cell receptor beta chains were read from a single sample in a study of molecular identifiers for immune sequencing clone quantification. In TCRdb, the PCR reads were re-called with MiXCR into one record per CDR3 protein. The table includes 460,000 or so distinct CDR3 sequences, roughly a fifth detected once. The sample was naive CD8+ T cells from blood, with Jurkat cell RNA spiked in. Receptors originate from a human donor in good health. Some libraries in this study had Jurkat cell RNA spiked in. Both conserved end residues are part of each CDR3. Fields, in order: D gene, J gene, clone size, V gene, CDR3 protein, CDR3 DNA. D genes are given only for firm matches. Size is omitted from some rows. Given values are once, few, many or a class for expanded clones.

d_call: .
j_call: TRBJ1-1
clone_size: few
v_call: TRBV18
cdr3_aa: CASAGVGTEAFF
cdr3_nt: TGTGCCAGCGCAGGGGTTGGCACTGAAGCTTTCTTT

d_call: .
j_call: TRBJ1-6
clone_size: .
v_call: TRBV10-3
cdr3_aa: CAIKRDDSNSYSPLHF
cdr3_nt: TGTGCCATCAAAAGGGATGACAGCAACAGTTATTCACCCCTCCACTTT

d_call: TRBD1
j_call: TRBJ2-2
clone_size: many
v_call: TRBV7-9
cdr3_aa: CVEGQENTGELFF
cdr3_nt: TGTGTCGAGGGACAGGAGAACACCGGGGAGCTGTTTTTT

d_call: .
j_call: TRBJ2-7
clone_size: many
v_call: TRBV29-1
cdr3_aa: CSVEGGDRTYEQYF
cdr3_nt: TGCAGCGTTGAAGGGGGGGACAGAACCTACGAGCAGTACTTC

d_call: .
j_call: TRBJ1-5
clone_size: many
v_call: TRBV12-5
cdr3_aa: CASAPGGINQPQHF
cdr3_nt: TGTGCTAGTGCTCCCGGGGGGATCAATCAGCCCCAGCATTTT

d_call: .
j_call: TRBJ2-7
clone_size: few
v_call: TRBV27
cdr3_aa: CASSSAGPSYEQYF
cdr3_nt: TGTGCCAGCAGCTCGGCCGGGCCCTCCTACGAGCAGTACTTC

d_call: .
j_call: TRBJ1-1
clone_size: many
v_call: TRBV15
cdr3_aa: CATSRYAENAEAFF
cdr3_nt: TGTGCCACCAGCAGATACGCAGAAAATGCTGAAGCTTTCTTT

d_call: TRBD2
j_call: TRBJ2-7
clone_size: many
v_call: TRBV28
cdr3_aa: CASSPDSGMRVQQYF
cdr3_nt: TGTGCCAGCAGTCCCGATAGCGGGATGCGAGTCCAGCAGTACTTC

d_call: TRBD1
j_call: TRBJ2-3
clone_size: few
v_call: TRBV30
cdr3_aa: CAWSWAGGESDTQYF
cdr3_nt: TGTGCCTGGAGTTGGGCAGGGGGTGAGTCGGATACGCAGTATTTT

d_call: TRBD1
j_call: TRBJ2-7
clone_size: few
v_call: TRBV4-3
cdr3_aa: CASSQGQGFGEQYF
cdr3_nt: TGCGCCAGCAGCCAAGGACAGGGGTTTGGGGAGCAGTACTTC

d_call: .
j_call: TRBJ2-2
clone_size: many
v_call: TRBV6-2/TRBV6-3
cdr3_aa: CASGTAYTGELFF
cdr3_nt: TGTGCCAGCGGTACGGCGTACACCGGGGAGCTGTTTTTT

d_call: .
j_call: TRBJ1-2
clone_size: many
v_call: TRBV29-1
cdr3_aa: CSVDGRADYGYTF
cdr3_nt: TGCAGCGTTGACGGCAGGGCGGATTATGGCTACACCTTC

d_call: TRBD2
j_call: TRBJ2-1
clone_size: few
v_call: TRBV4-3
cdr3_aa: CASSQDGTSGSEQFF
cdr3_nt: TGCGCCAGCAGCCAGGACGGGACTAGCGGGAGTGAGCAGTTCTTC

d_call: TRBD2
j_call: TRBJ2-2
clone_size: .
v_call: TRBV7-8
cdr3_aa: CASSPLSLAGPNTGELFF
cdr3_nt: TGTGCCAGCAGCCCACTTTCGCTAGCGGGGCCGAACACCGGGGAGCTGTTTTTT

d_call: .
j_call: TRBJ1-5
clone_size: .
v_call: TRBV27
cdr3_aa: CASSLVFYSNQPQHF
cdr3_nt: TGTGCCAGCAGTTTGGTGTTTTATAGCAATCAGCCCCAGCATTTT

d_call: TRBD1
j_call: TRBJ2-2
clone_size: many
v_call: TRBV12-3/TRBV12-4
cdr3_aa: CASSLGQGIGELFF
cdr3_nt: TGTGCCAGCAGTCTGGGACAGGGGATCGGGGAGCTGTTTTTT

d_call: .
j_call: TRBJ1-6
clone_size: many
v_call: TRBV4-3
cdr3_aa: CASSQDRQTGFFNSPLHF
cdr3_nt: TGCGCCAGCAGCCAAGATCGGCAGACAGGCTTCTTCAATTCACCCCTCCACTTT

d_call: .
j_call: TRBJ1-2
clone_size: many
v_call: TRBV12-3/TRBV12-4
cdr3_aa: CASSLTVNYGYTF
cdr3_nt: TGTGCCAGCAGTCTTACAGTCAACTATGGCTACACCTTC

d_call: TRBD2
j_call: TRBJ2-3
clone_size: many
v_call: TRBV12-3/TRBV12-4
cdr3_aa: CASSLPPPSGGGTDTQYF
cdr3_nt: TGTGCCAGCAGTTTACCGCCCCCTAGCGGGGGTGGCACAGATACGCAGTATTTT

d_call: TRBD1
j_call: TRBJ2-2
clone_size: .
v_call: TRBV6-2/TRBV6-3
cdr3_aa: CASSFRTGFFTGELFF
cdr3_nt: TGTGCCAGCAGTTTCAGGACAGGGTTTTTCACCGGGGAGCTGTTTTTT

d_call: TRBD2
j_call: TRBJ2-2
clone_size: few
v_call: TRBV7-9
cdr3_aa: CASSSKGLAGPHADTGELFF
cdr3_nt: TGTGCCAGCAGCTCCAAGGGACTAGCGGGCCCCCACGCGGACACCGGGGAGCTGTTTTTT

d_call: .
j_call: TRBJ1-5
clone_size: many
v_call: TRBV19
cdr3_aa: CAAGVSSYSNQPQHF
cdr3_nt: TGTGCAGCAGGGGTCTCTTCTTATAGCAATCAGCCCCAGCATTTT

d_call: .
j_call: TRBJ1-1
clone_size: many
v_call: TRBV4-3
cdr3_aa: CASSQDFSNRVEGAFF
cdr3_nt: TGCGCCAGCAGCCAAGATTTCAGCAACAGGGTGGAAGGAGCTTTCTTT

d_call: TRBD1
j_call: TRBJ2-5
clone_size: many
v_call: TRBV4-2
cdr3_aa: CASSQEQWSGQEESQYF
cdr3_nt: TGTGCCAGCAGCCAAGAACAGTGGTCCGGACAGGAAGAGAGCCAGTACTTC

d_call: .
j_call: TRBJ1-5
clone_size: many
v_call: TRBV1
cdr3_aa: CTSSQDIGRQAHNQPQHF
cdr3_nt: TGCACCAGCAGCCAAGATATTGGGAGACAGGCCCACAATCAGCCCCAGCATTTT

d_call: .
j_call: TRBJ2-7
clone_size: many
v_call: TRBV30
cdr3_aa: CAWSVRGRTPYEQYF
cdr3_nt: TGTGCCTGGAGTGTGCGGGGGCGGACCCCCTACGAGCAGTACTTC

d_call: TRBD2
j_call: TRBJ2-3
clone_size: few
v_call: TRBV27
cdr3_aa: CASNVFSGAPRVDTQYF
cdr3_nt: TGTGCCAGTAACGTCTTTAGCGGGGCCCCTCGGGTCGATACGCAGTATTTT

d_call: TRBD1
j_call: TRBJ1-1
clone_size: .
v_call: TRBV30
cdr3_aa: CACTGGLGTEAFF
cdr3_nt: TGTGCCTGTACAGGGGGCTTGGGCACTGAAGCTTTCTTT

d_call: .
j_call: TRBJ2-2
clone_size: few
v_call: TRBV4-1
cdr3_aa: CASSHRIAEAGELFF
cdr3_nt: TGCGCCAGCAGCCACAGGATAGCGGAGGCCGGGGAGCTGTTTTTT

d_call: TRBD1
j_call: TRBJ2-7
clone_size: few
v_call: TRBV14
cdr3_aa: CASSQRDRISYEQYF
cdr3_nt: TGTGCCAGCAGCCAACGGGACAGGATCTCCTACGAGCAGTACTTC

d_call: TRBD1
j_call: TRBJ1-5
clone_size: many
v_call: TRBV6-2/TRBV6-3
cdr3_aa: CASRTGDNQPQHF
cdr3_nt: TGTGCCAGCAGAACAGGGGACAATCAGCCCCAGCATTTT

d_call: TRBD2
j_call: TRBJ2-3
clone_size: many
v_call: TRBV27
cdr3_aa: CASSPRTRADTQYF
cdr3_nt: TGTGCCAGCAGTCCCCGGACTAGGGCAGATACGCAGTATTTT

d_call: .
j_call: TRBJ2-6
clone_size: few
v_call: TRBV24-1
cdr3_aa: CATSPSPSGANVLTF
cdr3_nt: TGTGCCACCAGTCCGTCCCCCTCTGGGGCCAACGTCCTGACTTTC

d_call: .
j_call: TRBJ2-1
clone_size: few
v_call: TRBV6-6
cdr3_aa: CASNPQAYNEQFF
cdr3_nt: TGTGCCAGCAACCCGCAGGCTTACAATGAGCAGTTCTTC

d_call: .
j_call: TRBJ2-1
clone_size: few
v_call: TRBV3-1
cdr3_aa: CASSRDRDPYNEQFF
cdr3_nt: TGTGCCAGCAGCCGGGACCGGGACCCATACAATGAGCAGTTCTTC

d_call: .
j_call: TRBJ1-5
clone_size: few
v_call: TRBV2
cdr3_aa: CASRVGGGASQPQHF
cdr3_nt: TGTGCCAGCAGAGTCGGGGGGGGCGCGAGCCAGCCCCAGCATTTT

d_call: TRBD1
j_call: TRBJ1-2
clone_size: many
v_call: TRBV4-1
cdr3_aa: CASRTGGASGYTF
cdr3_nt: TGCGCCAGCAGGACAGGGGGAGCGAGTGGCTACACCTTC

d_call: .
j_call: TRBJ2-7
clone_size: .
v_call: TRBV4-1
cdr3_aa: CASSQTAVNRYEQYF
cdr3_nt: TGCGCCAGCAGCCAGACCGCAGTTAACCGCTACGAGCAGTACTTC

d_call: TRBD2
j_call: TRBJ2-7
clone_size: .
v_call: TRBV29-1
cdr3_aa: CSSSGPDYEQYF
cdr3_nt: TGCTCGTCTAGCGGGCCGGACTACGAGCAGTACTTC